These 31 T cell receptor beta chains share one sample of origin, sequenced in a study of human T cells and chemical hapten exposure. TCRdb re-called the RACE reads through MiXCR, storing one row per CDR3 protein. The data show approximately 370,000 distinct CDR3 sequences, 4.5% to 5.5% seen once. Time point given: pre-sensitization, week 0. The treatment is: therapeutic diphenylcyclopropenone sensitization with weekly scalp DPC. The sequences come from whole blood, collected in connection with sensitization to the hapten diphenylcyclopropenone (DPC). All receptors come from a young woman with alopecia areata. Some clones in this sample may be carry-over from other donors' samples.

This clonotype came up many times. This sequence joins TRBV18 and TRBJ1-4, with 7 bases identical to TRBD1. V dropped 5 bases and J dropped 3; count of bases not matched to a gene: 6. The CDR3 contains 15 residues. CDR1 KGHSH and CDR2 LQKENI come from the germline V gene. The CDR3 reads CASSSKTGANEKLFF. The CDR3 region has the DNA TGTGCCAGCTCATCGAAAACAGGGGCTAATGAAAAACTGTTTTTT.

At least ten counts were recorded for this clonotype. CDR3 DNA sequence: TGTGCCAGCAGTTCCATGGGGACAGGGGGCTCCTACGAGCAGTACTTC. Protein sequence: CASSSMGTGGSYEQYF. The chain couples TRBV28 to TRBJ2-7; 11 bases map to TRBD1. The germline V gene encodes CDR1 MDHEN and CDR2 SYDVKM. The length of the CDR3 is 16 residues. The V and J ends lost 4 bases and 0 bases, in that order; junction bases with no gene match: 5.

The chain joins TRBV5-1 to TRBJ1-1; a possible D gene is TRBD1 (6 bases). The V gene lost 1 base and the J gene lost 3 bases, with 10 bases spanning the gap. The CDR3 runs to 14 residues. Germline CDR1 and CDR2: SGHRS and YFSETQ. CDR3 in amino acids: CASSLQGPYTEAFF. For the CDR3, the DNA is TGCGCCAGCAGCTTGCAGGGGCCATACACTGAAGCTTTCTTT.

A few counts support this clonotype. The rearrangement joins TRBV4-3 to TRBJ2-1, with D maybe TRBD2 (6 bases). V lost 1 base, J lost 3 bases, and 13 bases lay in between. The CDR3 has 16 amino acids. CDR1 and CDR2 from the germline V gene are LGHNA and YSLEER. CDR3 DNA: TGCGCCAGCAGCCAAGGGAAGGGACTGAGCTACAATGAGCAGTTCTTC. Amino acid sequence: CASSQGKGLSYNEQFF.

This clonotype has a handful of counts. The chain couples TRBV6-5 to TRBJ2-7; possibly TRBD1 for D (7 bases). V dropped 2 bases and J dropped 3 bases, with 14 bases sitting between them. The CDR3 sequence is 15 residues long. Germline CDR1 MNHEY, CDR2 SVGAGI. The CDR3 loop is CASSYLPGGFYEQYF. CDR3 DNA: TGTGCCAGCAGTTACCTCCCAGGGGGGTTCTACGAGCAGTACTTC.

This clonotype was seen a handful of times. The chain links TRBV12-3 or TRBV12-4 to TRBJ1-6; a weak D match, TRBD1 (6 bases). The CDR3 covers 16 residues. V lost 6 bases and J 0 bases, leaving 12 bases between the germline ends. In DNA, the CDR3 is TGTGCCAGCAGGCCGACAGGTAGCTCCTATAATTCACCCCTCCACTTT. Amino acid sequence: CASRPTGSSYNSPLHF.

The J gene is TRBJ1-2, the V gene TRBV25-1; D gene ambiguous. The CDR3 loop spans 14 amino acids. CDR1 and CDR2 (germline): MGHDK, SYGVNS. Trimming stripped 4 bases from V and 0 bases from J, with 9 bases between. The CDR3 coding sequence is TGTGCCAGCAGTGGGGCGCAGGCTAACTATGGCTACACCTTC. It yields the protein CASSGAQANYGYTF.

This clonotype occurred a few times. The V and J genes are TRBV20-1 and TRBJ2-3; maybe TRBD2 (6 bases). CDR1 is DFQATT and CDR2 is SNEGSKA in the germline V gene (reference sequence). Trimming shortened V by 4 bases and J by 1 base, and 15 bases separated the two germline ends. CDR3 length: 15 residues. The CDR3 here is CSATAGRGGTDTQYF. CDR3 nucleotides: TGCAGTGCTACAGCTGGGCGGGGAGGCACAGATACGCAGTATTTT.

This clonotype has only a few counts. The chain has TRBV6-5 and TRBJ1-1; 12 bases are a match to TRBD1. Germline CDR1 reads MNHEY; CDR2 reads SVGAGI. The CDR3 totals 17 residues. J was trimmed by 10 bases and V by 5 bases; bases with no gene match: 17. In DNA form, the CDR3 reads TGTGCCAGCAGTGGGGACAGGGGGCCTGGTGTAAGCAGTGGAGCTTTCTTT. Residues: CASSGDRGPGVSSGAFF.

This clonotype appeared many times. The gene calls are TRBV29-1 and TRBJ2-1, with 7 bases identical to TRBD1. Trimming took 7 bases from V and 0 from J; bases not matched to a gene: 3. Per the germline V gene, CDR1 is SQVTM and CDR2 is ANQGSEA. The CDR3 totals 13 residues. The CDR3 sequence is CSGGQSSYNEQFF. DNA of the CDR3: TGCAGCGGGGGACAGAGCTCCTACAATGAGCAGTTCTTC.

A few counts support this clonotype. The rearrangement uses TRBV5-6 and TRBJ1-3, with D perhaps matching TRBD1 (5 bases). Germline V gives CDR1 SGHDT, CDR2 YYEEEE. V dropped 4 bases and J dropped 3 bases, with 17 bases sitting between them. CDR3 size: 16 residues. CDR3 sequence: CASSVYRLGNGNTIYF. The CDR3 DNA follows: TGTGCCAGCAGCGTATACAGGTTGGGGAATGGAAACACCATATATTTT.

This clonotype was detected only a few times. CDR3 DNA sequence: TGTGCCAGCAGTTTATCCCAGGCAGGGGGTGGAGAGCAGTACTTC. This translates into CASSLSQAGGGEQYF. The J gene is TRBJ2-7, the V gene TRBV28; 7 bases match TRBD1. Per germline, CDR1 MDHEN and CDR2 SYDVKM. Trimming removed 1 base from V and 7 bases from J; junction bases left unmatched: 10. There are 15 residues in the CDR3.

This clonotype was recorded at least ten times. This rearrangement joins TRBV12-3 or TRBV12-4 to TRBJ1-1, with D maybe TRBD1 (5 bases). Deletions cut 11 bases from V and 5 bases from J, with 18 bases between. The length of the CDR3 is 13 residues. The CDR3 DNA follows: TGTGCCTGTTCCCGTTTCGGGGGAACTGAAGCTTTCTTT. Translation: CACSRFGGTEAFF.

This chain joins TRBV15 and TRBJ2-3; D tentatively fits TRBD1 or TRBD2 (6 bases each). The germline V gene encodes CDR1 LNHNV and CDR2 YYDKDF (reference sequence). Trimming shortened V by 1 base and J by 5 bases, and 13 bases separated the two germline ends. The CDR3 has 15 residues. In nucleotides, the CDR3 is TGTGCCACCAGCAGAGGAGGTAGGGGGGTAGATACGCAGTATTTT. The encoded protein is CATSRGGRGVDTQYF. Supplemented by reference TRBV15 and TRBJ2-3, the full variable domain reads DAMVIQNPRYQVTQFGKPVTLSCSQTLNHNVMYWYQQKSSQAPKLLFHYYDKDFNNEADTPDNFQSRRPNTSFCFLDIRSPGLGDTAMYLCATSRGGRGVDTQYFGPGTRLTVL.

This clonotype was seen a few times. This chain uses TRBV6-5 with TRBJ1-5; D is uncertain. CDR3 length: 13 amino acids. CDR1 and CDR2 from the germline V gene are MNHEY and SVGAGI. V gave up 4 bases and J gave up 5 bases, with 9 bases separating them. CDR3 DNA: TGTGCCAGCAGTTCCGGGCCTGATCAGCCCCAGCATTTT. This codes for CASSSGPDQPQHF.

This clonotype showed up just a few times. V is TRBV12-3 or TRBV12-4 and J is TRBJ2-1; 10 nucleotides line up with TRBD1. V gave up 8 bases and J gave up 5 bases; unmatched junction bases: 9. The CDR3 has 15 residues. The CDR3 is CASWTGGPPNNEQFF. The CDR3 DNA reads TGTGCCAGCTGGACAGGGGGACCACCGAACAATGAGCAGTTCTTC.

This clonotype has a count of ten or more. CDR3 loop: CASSLRPNTGELFF. The CDR3 coding sequence is TGTGCCAGCAGTTTAAGACCGAACACCGGGGAGCTGTTTTTT. The chain is built from TRBV12-3 or TRBV12-4 and TRBJ2-2; no reliable D call. There are 14 residues in the CDR3. Trimming took 2 bases from V and 0 from J, leaving 4 bases between them.

Ten or more counts support this clonotype. The V and J genes are TRBV28 and TRBJ2-3; D is undetermined. V was pared by 5 bases and J by 3 bases, with 18 bases between. The CDR3 runs 16 residues. From germline, CDR1 is MDHEN and CDR2 SYDVKM. In nucleotides, the CDR3 is TGTGCCAGCAGTGGGGAAAACCGAATGGTGACAGATACGCAGTATTTT. This codes for CASSGENRMVTDTQYF.

The chain links TRBV16 to TRBJ1-5; no definite D call. V was shortened by 8 bases and J by 4 bases, with 18 bases between the two germline ends. The germline V gene encodes CDR1 KGHSY and CDR2 FQNENV. CDR3 size: 15 residues. The CDR3 sequence is CASLSARSLNQPQHF. DNA for the CDR3: TGTGCCAGCCTATCCGCGCGTAGCCTAAATCAGCCCCAGCATTTT.

This clonotype was seen only a few times. This chain links TRBV11-2 with TRBJ2-3; maybe TRBD2 (7 bases). Looked up from germline, CDR1 is SGHAT and CDR2 is FQNNGV. The ends were cut back, 6 bases at V and 7 bases at J, with 20 bases in the middle. The CDR3 is 15 amino acids. This CDR3 reads CASRPLGGGRNTQYF. CDR3 DNA sequence: TGTGCCAGCAGGCCCCTGGGGGGGGGCCGGAATACGCAGTATTTT.

The V gene is TRBV5-1, the J gene TRBJ1-4; TRBD1 matches 8 bases. This CDR3 region has 15 residues. Germline loops: CDR1 SGHRS, CDR2 YFSETQ. After removal of 3 bases from V and 6 bases from J, the junction contained 7 bases not matched to a gene. The CDR3 region is CASSSDQGAYEKLFF. The CDR3 DNA is TGCGCCAGCAGCTCGGACCAGGGGGCCTATGAAAAACTGTTTTTT.

This clonotype was counted many times. The chain recombines TRBV2 with TRBJ2-3; 9 bases fit TRBD1. V lost 6 bases, J lost 2 bases, and 3 bases stayed unmatched. There are 14 residues in the CDR3. Looked up from germline, CDR1 is SNHLY and CDR2 is FYNNEI. The CDR3 DNA follows: TGTGCCAGCAGAGGACAGGGGACCACAGATACGCAGTATTTT. As protein: CASRGQGTTDTQYF.

This clonotype was counted at least ten times. V and J are TRBV6-5 and TRBJ2-2, with D maybe TRBD2 (6 bases). The V gene's germline CDR1 is MNHEY and CDR2 SVGAGI. The CDR3 totals 18 residues. V shed 2 bases and J shed 5 bases, with 21 bases lying between them. The CDR3, as DNA: TGTGCCAGCAGTTACATTGGGCGGGGCCCATCGAGGACCGGGGAGCTGTTTTTT. Translation gives CASSYIGRGPSRTGELFF.

The sample holds many counts of this clonotype. This sequence joins TRBV13 and TRBJ2-1; 11 positions match TRBD2. The V and J ends lost 6 bases and 2 bases, in that order; junction bases with no gene match: 3. Germline CDR1 and CDR2: PRHDT and FYEKMQ (reference sequence). This CDR3 region has 15 residues. CDR3 loop: CASSSGLAAYNEQFF. The CDR3 bases are TGTGCCAGCAGTTCGGGACTAGCGGCCTACAATGAGCAGTTCTTC.

This clonotype was found a few times. DNA of the CDR3: TGTGCCAGCAGTTACTCGCCAAGCGGGGGTCAAAACATTCAGTACTTC. This codes for CASSYSPSGGQNIQYF. The chain recombines TRBV6-2 or TRBV6-3 with TRBJ2-4; 8 nucleotides match TRBD2. V lost 0 bases, J lost 5 bases, and 6 bases stayed unmatched. In germline, CDR1 is MNHEY, CDR2 SVGEGT. The CDR3 loop spans 16 amino acids.

This chain uses TRBV28 with TRBJ2-7; 7 nucleotides agree with TRBD1. This CDR3 has 15 amino acids. The germline CDR1 and CDR2 sequences are MDHEN and SYDVKM. V lost 6 bases to trimming and J lost 4 bases; unmatched junction nucleotides: 12. This chain's CDR3 is CASSFHGDSYYEQYF. The CDR3 DNA reads as TGTGCCAGCAGCTTTCATGGGGACAGTTATTACGAGCAGTACTTC.

This chain connects TRBV20-1 to TRBJ2-1; D is possibly TRBD1 (6 bases). CDR3 length: 14 amino acids. CDR1 is DFQATT, CDR2 SNEGSKA, per germline (reference sequence). The germline V and J ends were trimmed by 7 bases and 7 bases, with 20 bases remaining between them. CDR3 sequence (DNA): TGCAGTGGATTACGGGACACCTTTGGGAATGAGCAGTTCTTC. Its translation: CSGLRDTFGNEQFF.

This clonotype came up a few times. This chain joins TRBV6-5 and TRBJ2-1; no definite D call. Between the trimmed V and J ends, which lost 0 bases and 0 bases, there was a span of 12 bases. Germline V lookup: CDR1 MNHEY, CDR2 SVGAGI. The CDR3 length is 17 residues. The CDR3 sequence is CASSYSLTSSSYNEQFF. The DNA for the CDR3 is TGTGCCAGCAGTTACTCCCTTACATCTAGCTCCTACAATGAGCAGTTCTTC.

V gene TRBV7-2 combines with J gene TRBJ1-6; no definite D call. The CDR3 has 15 residues. The V and J ends lost 4 bases and 14 bases respectively, with 21 bases between them. Germline V gene lookup returns CDR1 SGHTA and CDR2 FQGNSA. CDR3 nucleotides: TGTGCCAGCAGCTCAACCCCGGGCGGGATGGTATCCCTCCACTTT. Translation gives CASSSTPGGMVSLHF.

Ten or more counts support this clonotype. The chain combines TRBV27 with TRBJ1-2, with 8 bases that match TRBD1. Germline V gene data show CDR1 as MNHEY and CDR2 as SMNVEV (reference sequence). The J segment lost 6 bases and the V segment lost 5 bases, leaving 11 bases of the junction unmatched. The CDR3 extends over 15 amino acids. CDR3 nucleotide sequence: TGTGCCAGCAGTCCGATGACAGGGGCTTGGAATGGCTACACCTTC. Translated: CASSPMTGAWNGYTF.

In this sample, this clonotype turned up many times. The CDR3 sequence is CASTELNQPQHF. The CDR3 nucleotides read TGTGCCAGTACCGAATTGAATCAGCCCCAGCATTTT. V gene TRBV28 combines with J gene TRBJ1-5; no clear D gene. The CDR3 sequence is 12 residues long. The germline V gene encodes CDR1 MDHEN and CDR2 SYDVKM. Between the trimmed V and J ends, which lost 9 bases and 4 bases, there was a span of 10 bases.